The T cell receptor beta chain described here comes from a study of cytomegalovirus exposure and HLA in healthy donors. The CDR3 has 17 amino acids. The J segment lost 0 bases and the V segment lost 5 bases, leaving 11 bases of the junction unmatched. Germline lookup yields CDR1 LNHDA and CDR2 SQIVND (reference sequence). While unrecorded immune exposures were likely, the donors were nominally healthy when sampled. Vbeta (60) and Jbeta (13) primers were used in the PCR. This table comes from immunoSEQ multiplex PCR, and its TCRdb copy is limited to in-frame clones, with some not included. There are 280,000 or so clones in the sample; over 85% occur only once, and about 2% lies in the top ten.

The sequence was collected from a woman aged 18-30 years in good health and CMV-seronegative. The genes are TRBV19 and TRBJ1-1; 8 nucleotides align to TRBD1. The sequenced sample was PBMCs. CDR3 protein: CASSWGLRGRLNTEAFF. CDR3 nucleotide sequence: TGTGCCAGTAGTTGGGGACTCAGGGGGCGGTTGAACACTGAAGCTTTCTTT.